Reported below is one T cell receptor beta chain. The antigen remains unidentified. All gene names here are mouse names. The read finishes 1 residue shy of the CDR3 end, and the germline J gene is used to complete it. CDR3 sequences, V/J genes, frequencies and template counts came from survey-depth TCRbeta sequencing. Data came from immunoSEQ multiplex PCR; TCRdb stores just in-frame clones and leaves some out. This sample carries 2,500 to 3,500 clones, roughly half of them seen once, and the ten largest clones take about 4.5%. Time point defined: mouse harvest day 7 after allogeneic transplant. Tail vein injection delivered 10^7 T-cell-depleted bone marrow cells and 10^6 splenic CD5+ T cells. Tissues came from B6→BALB/c major-mismatch GVHD mice at day 7 or 14. The sample is drawn from a study of tissue T cells after allogeneic stem cell transplantation. Study results and caveats: Shared clones across patients were few; motif clustering revealed tissue-specific shared signatures.

Germline assignment: CDR1 KGHPV and CDR2 FQNQEV (reference sequence). V was trimmed by 2 bases and J by 0 bases, leaving 4 bases between them. This CDR3 is built from 13 residues. The specimen was gut tissue. This chain connects TRBV26 to TRBJ1-1; D call uncertain. The sequence was collected from a female BALB/c mouse given C57BL/6 T cells with graft-versus-host disease after an allogeneic hematopoietic cell transplant. CDR3 DNA, as far as it was read: TGTGCCAGCAGTCTGCGACAGAACACAGAAGTCTTC. Its translation: CASSLRQNTEVF. The full CDR3 sequence reads CASSLRQNTEVFF.